This TCR beta chain was identified in a study of beta chain features in type 1 diabetes. Germline V gene data show CDR1 as SGHRS and CDR2 as YFSETQ. The V gene lost 0 bases and the J gene lost 1 base, with 4 bases spanning the gap. This CDR3 has 13 residues. The whole isolated RNA underwent reverse transcription, so sequencing captured expressed TCRB transcripts. Samples of naive, central memory and regulatory T cells yielded a mean of around 3.4 million reads. Measured with immunoSEQ multiplex PCR; TCRdb has only the in-frame clones, and not every one. Of 250,000 to 350,000 clones listed, 11% are singletons.

Sequenced material: naive CD4+ T cells from blood. The TCR was taken from a woman aged 25 to 45 in good health. This chain uses TRBV5-1 with TRBJ1-1; D unresolved. The CDR3: CASSLGANTEAFF. The CDR3 region has the DNA TGCGCCAGCAGCTTGGGGGCGAACACTGAAGCTTTCTTT.